Following are 22 T cell receptor beta chains from one sample sequenced in a study of CD8+ T cells in alopecia areata. Treatment defined: oral pan-JAK inhibitor, 5-10 mg twice daily. RNA was isolated and reverse transcribed to cDNA, the sequencing template. Generated by immunoSEQ multiplex PCR, the TCRdb table keeps only in-frame clones and is missing some. The sample lists some 42,000 clones; more than 90% were seen once. Material: CD8+ T cells sorted from blood, obtained at week 24, from a patient treated with tofacitinib. Every receptor here comes from a human donor with alopecia areata.

Comment on this clone: One end of the junction fails to match germline, which may point to a read error. The chain couples TRBV7-7 to TRBJ2-7; no firm D call. The CDR3 is 13 amino acids. Germline V CDR1 and CDR2: SSHAT, FNYEAQ (reference sequence). The CDR3 sequence: CASSLIGSPEQYF. The CDR3 bases are TGTGCTAGCAGCTTAATAGGCAGCCCCGAGCAGTACTTC.

This clone was found once. The DNA of the CDR3 is TGTGCCAGCAGCTTAGAGTTGACAGATACGCAGTATTTT. Amino acids: CASSLELTDTQYF. The chain is built from TRBV13 and TRBJ2-3; D unclear. The CDR3 extends over 13 amino acids. V was cut by 1 base and J by 3 bases, with 5 bases left in between. Germline-derived CDR1 and CDR2 are PRHDT and FYEKMQ (reference sequence). Using reference TRBV13 and TRBJ2-3 for the parts outside the CDR3, the full variable domain is AAGVIQSPRHLIKEKRETATLKCYPIPRHDTVYWYQQGPGQDPQFLISFYEKMQSDKGSIPDRFSAQQFSDYHSELNMSSLELGDSALYFCASSLELTDTQYFGPGTRLTVL.

The V and J genes are TRBV28 and TRBJ2-1, with a weak D call TRBD2 (7 bases). CDR3 size: 13 residues. From germline, CDR1 is MDHEN and CDR2 SYDVKM. Trimming shortened V by 3 bases and J by 9 bases, and 12 bases separated the two germline ends. CDR3 DNA sequence: TGTGCCAGCAGTTTGCGGGGGCGCGTTGAGCAGTTCTTC. Translation: CASSLRGRVEQFF.

The chain links TRBV2 to TRBJ2-7, with D unresolved. The CDR3 is 13 residues long. The ends were cut back, 2 bases at V and 3 bases at J, with 8 bases in the middle. Germline lookup yields CDR1 SNHLY and CDR2 FYNNEI. This chain's CDR3 is CASSESQIYEQYF. CDR3 in DNA: TGTGCCAGCAGTGAAAGTCAGATCTACGAGCAGTACTTC.

CDR3 nucleotides: TGCAGCGTCATGGGCACGAACCTAGAAGAGACCCAGTACTTC. Protein sequence: CSVMGTNLEETQYF. The chain has TRBV29-1 and TRBJ2-5; D unclear. The CDR3 loop spans 14 amino acids. V was pared by 6 bases and J by 3 bases, with 17 bases between. Germline assignment: CDR1 SQVTM and CDR2 ANQGSEA.

The V call is TRBV29-1, the J call TRBJ2-2; D not resolved. The V gene lost 7 bases and the J gene lost 7 bases, with 13 bases spanning the gap. In germline, CDR1 is SQVTM, CDR2 ANQGSEA. This CDR3 spans 12 amino acids. The DNA of the CDR3 is TGCAGCGGGAAGACTGAATTCGGGGAGCTGTTTTTT. It specifies CSGKTEFGELFF.

J is TRBJ1-1 and V is TRBV6-1, with a tentative D call TRBD1 (5 bases). Germline CDR1 reads MNHNS; CDR2 reads SASEGT. With 7 bases removed from V and 8 bases from J, the gap between germline ends came to 14 bases. The CDR3 extends over 12 amino acids. The CDR3 here is CASTQIPGEAFF. The CDR3 coding sequence is TGTGCCAGCACTCAAATCCCAGGGGAAGCTTTCTTT.

J is TRBJ2-5 and V is TRBV29-1; TRBD2 matches 10 bases. The germline CDR1 and CDR2 sequences are SQVTM and ANQGSEA. V shed 6 bases, J shed 7 bases, and the junction held 11 bases outside the gene matches. The CDR3 covers 14 residues. As DNA, the CDR3 is TGCAGCGTAACGGTGGCTAGCGGGGGAGGGACCCAGTACTTC. This codes for CSVTVASGGGTQYF.

This chain links TRBV28 with TRBJ2-5; D possibly matches TRBD1 or TRBD2 (6 bases each). Trimming left V 6 bases short and J 5 bases short, with 22 bases between. This CDR3 spans 16 amino acids. Germline V gives CDR1 MDHEN, CDR2 SYDVKM. The CDR3 sequence is CASSPLWEEGGETQYF. CDR3 in DNA: TGTGCCAGCAGCCCGCTATGGGAAGAGGGGGGTGAGACCCAGTACTTC.

The gene calls are TRBV7-6 and TRBJ2-7, with 8 bases that match TRBD2. J was trimmed by 3 bases and V by 5 bases; bases with no gene match: 6. The CDR3 runs to 14 residues. Per the germline V gene, CDR1 is SGHVS and CDR2 is FNYEAQ. The CDR3: CASSRGGLGYEQYF. The CDR3 coding sequence is TGTGCCAGCAGCCGGGGGGGTTTGGGCTACGAGCAGTACTTC.

This sequence joins TRBV29-1 and TRBJ2-5, with D possibly being TRBD1 (5 bases). Germline CDR1 and CDR2: SQVTM and ANQGSEA. This CDR3 is 15 amino acids long. The V end was cut by 1 base, the J end by 4 bases, with 16 bases between. CDR3 coding DNA: TGCAGCGTTGAAGGGGGCACAACCTCGCGAGAGACCCAGTACTTC. Its translation: CSVEGGTTSRETQYF. The full variable domain, its missing parts supplied by reference TRBV29-1 and TRBJ2-5, is SAVISQKPSRDICQRGTSLTIQCQVDSQVTMMFWYRQQPGQSLTLIATANQGSEATYESGFVIDKFPISRPNLTFSTLTVSNMSPEDSSIYLCSVEGGTTSRETQYFGPGTRLLVL.

CDR3 region: CASSQDPPRGDHSPLHF. DNA of the CDR3: TGTGCCAGCAGCCAAGATCCCCCCCGGGGAGACCATTCACCCCTCCACTTT. The chain employs TRBV4-2 and TRBJ1-6; D is undetermined. CDR1 and CDR2 (germline): LGHNA, YNFKEQ. With 0 bases removed from V and 8 bases from J, the gap between germline ends came to 17 bases. This CDR3 is 17 amino acids long.

This clone was seen just once. The rearrangement links TRBV11-2 to TRBJ2-7, with D perhaps matching TRBD1 (6 bases). Trimming removed 5 bases at V and 3 bases at J, with 11 bases between. Germline values: CDR1 SGHAT, CDR2 FQNNGV. There are 13 residues in the CDR3. CDR3 residues: CASSQGHLYEQYF. The DNA of the CDR3 is TGTGCCAGCAGCCAGGGACACCTCTACGAGCAGTACTTC. Filled out from reference TRBV11-2 and TRBJ2-7, the complete variable domain reads EAGVAQSPRYKIIEKRQSVAFWCNPISGHATLYWYQQILGQGPKLLIQFQNNGVVDDSQLPKDRFSAERLKGVDSTLKIQPAKLEDSAVYLCASSQGHLYEQYFGPGTRLTVT.

DNA of the CDR3: TGCGCCAGCAGCCAAGAGAGGGCAGACTACGAGCAGTACTTC. Protein product: CASSQERADYEQYF. The chain carries TRBV4-1 and TRBJ2-7; possible D gene TRBD2, 5 bases. The CDR3 totals 14 residues. V was trimmed by 0 bases and J by 3 bases, leaving 9 bases between them. Germline-derived CDR1 and CDR2 are MGHRA and YSYEKL.

This chain uses TRBV6-4 with TRBJ2-3, with 8 bases fitting TRBD2. The CDR3 runs 13 residues. CDR1 and CDR2 from the germline V gene are MRHNA and SNTAGT. With 5 bases clipped from V and 5 bases from J, the junction kept 3 bases outside the gene matches. CDR3 in DNA: TGTGCCAGCAGTAGCGGGAGTGAAGATACGCAGTATTTT. As protein: CASSSGSEDTQYF.

The V call is TRBV28, the J call TRBJ2-5; D call uncertain. The J call may be mistaken, given a closer DNA end match to TRBJ2-7. Germline lookup yields CDR1 MDHEN and CDR2 SYDVKM. This CDR3 comprises 13 residues. CDR3 bases: TGTGCCAGCAGTTTATTCGGCTCCTACGAGCAGTACTTC. This translates into CASSLFGSYEQYF.

The chain is built from TRBV7-8 and TRBJ2-7; TRBD1 matches 9 bases. The CDR3 contains 20 residues. V lost 1 base and J lost 2; bases outside the gene matches: 18. The germline V gene has CDR1 SGHVS and CDR2 FQNEAQ. CDR3 loop: CASSLGGWDRVGLPAYEQYF. Here the CDR3 DNA reads TGTGCCAGCAGCTTAGGAGGGTGGGACAGGGTCGGTCTTCCGGCCTACGAGCAGTACTTC.

This chain links TRBV5-6 with TRBJ2-2; 7 bases fit TRBD1. From germline, CDR1 is SGHDT and CDR2 YYEEEE. The CDR3 is 15 residues long. V shed 3 bases and J 5 bases; nucleotides not matched to a gene: 7. The CDR3 spells CASSSTGLETGELFF. The CDR3 region has the DNA TGTGCCAGCAGCTCGACAGGGTTGGAAACCGGGGAGCTGTTTTTT. Complete variable domain (other parts from reference TRBV5-6 and TRBJ2-2): DAGVTQSPTHLIKTRGQQVTLRCSPKSGHDTVSWYQQALGQGPQFIFQYYEEEERQRGNFPDRFSGHQFPNYSSELNVNALLLGDSALYLCASSSTGLETGELFFGEGSRLTVL.

This chain connects TRBV15 to TRBJ2-1; D unclear. The CDR3 loop spans 15 amino acids. Germline V CDR1 and CDR2: LNHNV, YYDKDF (reference sequence). V lost 1 base and J 0 bases, leaving 7 bases between the germline ends. The CDR3 region is CATSRGRSSYNEQFF. Written as DNA, the CDR3 is TGTGCCACCAGCAGAGGCCGGAGCTCCTACAATGAGCAGTTCTTC. Supplemented by reference TRBV15 and TRBJ2-1, the full variable domain reads DAMVIQNPRYQVTQFGKPVTLSCSQTLNHNVMYWYQQKSSQAPKLLFHYYDKDFNNEADTPDNFQSRRPNTSFCFLDIRSPGLGDTAMYLCATSRGRSSYNEQFFGPGTRLTVL.

The genes are TRBV9 and TRBJ2-2; D is possibly TRBD1 (6 bases). This CDR3 has 15 amino acids. Trimming took 0 bases from V and 5 from J, leaving 11 bases between them. CDR1 and CDR2 from the germline V gene are SGDLS and YYNGEE. The CDR3 DNA sequence: TGTGCCAGCAGCGTAGATGGGACACTTACCGGGGAGCTGTTTTTT. It is translated as CASSVDGTLTGELFF.

The rearrangement joins TRBV29-1 to TRBJ2-7; unclear D gene. CDR3 length: 12 amino acids. V was trimmed by 7 bases and J by 3 bases, leaving 13 bases between them. Germline CDR1 SQVTM, CDR2 ANQGSEA. CDR3 DNA sequence: TGCAGCGCCGGCGGTGGGTACTACGAGCAGTACTTC. This gives the protein CSAGGGYYEQYF.

J is TRBJ2-2 and V is TRBV6-6, with no clear D. V gave up 2 bases and J gave up 0 bases, with 7 bases separating them. Germline V CDR1 and CDR2: MNHNY, SVGAGI (reference sequence). The CDR3 length is 15 residues. CDR3 nucleotides: TGTGCCAGCAGTTACCTGGGCCCGAACACCGGGGAGCTGTTTTTT. Translated: CASSYLGPNTGELFF.